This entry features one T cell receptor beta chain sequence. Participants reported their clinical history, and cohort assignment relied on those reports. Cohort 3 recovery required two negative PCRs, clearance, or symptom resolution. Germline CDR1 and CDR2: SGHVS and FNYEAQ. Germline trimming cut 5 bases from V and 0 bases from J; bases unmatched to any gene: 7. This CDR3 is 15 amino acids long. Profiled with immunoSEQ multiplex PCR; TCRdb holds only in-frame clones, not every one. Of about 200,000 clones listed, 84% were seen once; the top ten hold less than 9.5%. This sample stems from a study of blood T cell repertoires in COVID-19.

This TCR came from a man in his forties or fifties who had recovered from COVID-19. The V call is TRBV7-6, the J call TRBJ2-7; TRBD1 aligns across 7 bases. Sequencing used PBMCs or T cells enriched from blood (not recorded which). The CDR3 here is CASSRFGDSSYEQYF. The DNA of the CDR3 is TGTGCCAGCAGCCGCTTCGGGGACAGCTCCTACGAGCAGTACTTC.